This passage covers 2 T cell receptor beta chains from one sample sequenced in a study of neoadjuvant anti-PD-1 for oral cavity cancer. Data came from immunoSEQ multiplex PCR; TCRdb stores just in-frame clones and leaves some out. The data contain 70,000 to 95,000 clones, about four fifths of them singletons. The sample in question was PBMCs, obtained before nivolumab (anti-PD-1) treatment. These receptors were collected from a person aged 40-85 years with oral cavity squamous cell carcinoma.

The rearrangement links TRBV5-6 to TRBJ1-1; 9 nucleotides agree with TRBD1. The CDR3 is 17 amino acids. In germline, CDR1 is SGHDT, CDR2 YYEEEE. V was clipped by 4 bases and J by 1 base; unmatched bases: 11. The CDR3 protein is CASSSGPSGQGNTEAFF. As DNA, the CDR3 is TGTGCCAGCAGCAGCGGACCTTCGGGACAGGGGAACACTGAAGCTTTCTTT.

The chain is built from TRBV25-1 and TRBJ1-2; TRBD1 aligns across 7 bases. The junction had 11 bases not matched to a gene; V was cut back by 0 bases and J by 7 bases. The germline V gene has CDR1 MGHDK and CDR2 SYGVNS. The CDR3 extends over 16 amino acids. The CDR3, as DNA: TGTGCCAGCAGTGAATACGAAATAACAGGGGACACTGGCTACACCTTC. The encoded protein is CASSEYEITGDTGYTF.